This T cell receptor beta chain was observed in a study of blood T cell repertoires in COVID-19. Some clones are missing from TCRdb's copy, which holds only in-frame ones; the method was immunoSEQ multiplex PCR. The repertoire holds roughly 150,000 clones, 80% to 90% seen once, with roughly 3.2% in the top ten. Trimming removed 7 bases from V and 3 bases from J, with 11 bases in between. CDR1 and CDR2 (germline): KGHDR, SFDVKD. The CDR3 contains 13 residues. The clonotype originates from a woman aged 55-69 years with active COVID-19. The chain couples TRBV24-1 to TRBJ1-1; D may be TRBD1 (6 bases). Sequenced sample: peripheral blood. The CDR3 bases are TGTGCCACCAGGCAACAGGGATACACTGAAGCTTTCTTT. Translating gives CATRQQGYTEAFF.